One sample yielded the 27 T cell receptor beta chains listed below, sequenced in a study of blood T cell repertoires in COVID-19. TCRdb's copy holds only in-frame clones and misses some; the assay was immunoSEQ multiplex PCR. The sample consists of approximately 300,000 clones, roughly 85% of them appearing once. Sample: PBMCs or T cells enriched from blood (not recorded which). These receptor sequences come from a woman aged 25 to 39 who had recovered from COVID-19.

This clone has a single count. The rearrangement joins TRBV5-6 to TRBJ1-6, with 8 bases identical to TRBD1. The CDR3 is 18 residues long. Germline V gene data show CDR1 as SGHDT and CDR2 as YYEEEE. V dropped 4 bases and J dropped 10; count of bases not matched to a gene: 19. CDR3 region: CASSEVPLTGVSSSPLHF. The CDR3 DNA reads as TGTGCCAGCAGCGAGGTCCCCCTGACAGGGGTTTCATCCTCACCCCTCCACTTT.

The chain employs TRBV6-5 and TRBJ1-2; possible D gene TRBD1, 5 bases. Trimming took off 11 bases at V and 4 bases at J, with 11 bases between the two ends. Germline V gives CDR1 MNHEY, CDR2 SVGAGI. The CDR3 totals 11 residues. CDR3 DNA: TGTGCCGGACGACAGCCCTATGGCTACACCTTC. This codes for CAGRQPYGYTF.

V usage is TRBV2 and J usage is TRBJ1-1; weak D call: TRBD1 (6 bases). The CDR3 is 13 residues long. Germline V gene sequence: CDR1 SNHLY, CDR2 FYNNEI. Trimming shortened V by 6 bases and J by 4 bases, and 12 bases separated the two germline ends. The CDR3 DNA sequence: TGTGCCAGCAGGCCAGGGGTAAGCACTGAAGCTTTCTTT. This gives the protein CASRPGVSTEAFF.

The chain couples TRBV5-5 to TRBJ1-1, with D uncertain. Per germline, CDR1 SGHKS and CDR2 YYEKEE (reference sequence). V was trimmed by 5 bases and J by 5 bases, leaving 13 bases between them. The CDR3 runs to 13 residues. The chain's CDR3 is CASSSIGETEAFF. CDR3 bases: TGTGCCAGCAGTTCGATCGGGGAAACTGAAGCTTTCTTT.

The chain has TRBV3-1 (or the pseudogene TRBV3-2) and TRBJ2-5; 10 nucleotides align to TRBD2. CDR1 and CDR2 (germline): LGHDT, YNNKEL (reference sequence). The CDR3 sequence is 17 residues long. V was pared by 3 bases and J by 2 bases, with 9 bases of the junction left unmatched. The CDR3 is CASSHSGLAHRQETQYF. The CDR3 DNA reads TGTGCCAGCAGCCATTCGGGACTAGCGCACAGACAAGAGACCCAGTACTTC.

The V and J genes are TRBV7-2 and TRBJ2-5; 10 nucleotides match TRBD1. The CDR3 is 14 residues long. Trimming removed 0 bases from V and 5 bases from J; junction bases left unmatched: 0. Germline V gives CDR1 SGHTA, CDR2 FQGNSA. CDR3 DNA sequence: TGTGCCAGCAGCTTAGCGACAGGGGGCGAGACCCAGTACTTC. Translated: CASSLATGGETQYF.

J is TRBJ1-5 and V is TRBV5-6; D is undetermined. The length of the CDR3 is 15 residues. V lost 4 bases and J lost 2, with 13 bases in between. Germline V gene lookup returns CDR1 SGHDT and CDR2 YYEEEE. In DNA, the CDR3 is TGTGCCAGCAGCCTGGGAGGGTATGGCAATCAGCCCCAGCATTTT. This encodes CASSLGGYGNQPQHF.

This chain joins TRBV5-4 and TRBJ2-6; D is possibly TRBD1 (6 bases). The CDR3 runs 14 residues. V shed 5 bases and J shed 1 base, with 7 bases lying between them. From germline, CDR1 is SGHNT and CDR2 YYREEE (reference sequence). The CDR3 spells CASSQGSGANVLTF. The CDR3 DNA reads as TGTGCCAGCAGTCAGGGGTCTGGGGCCAACGTCCTGACTTTC.

As DNA, the CDR3 is TGTGCCAGCAGTCTAAGCCCACGCACTGAAGCTTTCTTT. It yields the protein CASSLSPRTEAFF. The chain employs TRBV3-1 (or the pseudogene TRBV3-2) and TRBJ1-1; D remains ambiguous. Germline CDR1 is LGHDT and CDR2 is YNNKEL (reference sequence). The CDR3 consists of 13 residues. V was shortened by 6 bases and J by 4 bases, with 12 bases between the two germline ends.

The chain employs TRBV4-3 and TRBJ1-1; 8 nucleotides line up with TRBD1. The CDR3 contains 17 residues. Germline CDR1 LGHNA, CDR2 YSLEER. V lost 0 bases and J lost 1; bases outside the gene matches: 7. The CDR3: CASSQDLKDRANTEAFF. In DNA form, the CDR3 reads TGCGCCAGCAGCCAAGATCTAAAGGACAGGGCGAACACTGAAGCTTTCTTT.

The chain has TRBV6-1 and TRBJ1-6; a possible D gene is TRBD1 (6 bases). The CDR3 sequence is 15 residues long. V lost 3 bases to trimming and J lost 5 bases, with 11 bases between them. Germline assignment: CDR1 MNHNS and CDR2 SASEGT. The CDR3 spells CASSERTVDNSPLHF. Written as DNA, the CDR3 is TGTGCCAGCAGTGAGAGGACAGTAGATAATTCACCCCTCCACTTT.

The rearrangement joins TRBV11-1 to TRBJ1-1, with 8 bases identical to TRBD1. The CDR3 is 15 amino acids. The V gene end was trimmed by 5 bases and the J gene end by 6 bases; junction bases not matched to a gene: 11. CDR1 is SGHAT, CDR2 FQDESV, per germline (reference sequence). The CDR3 DNA sequence: TGTGCCAGCAGCGCCTGGACAGGGCGGTTCGCTGAAGCTTTCTTT. Translated: CASSAWTGRFAEAFF.

The rearrangement links TRBV15 to TRBJ2-3; 7 bases line up with TRBD1. The CDR3 extends over 17 amino acids. Losses at the gene ends were 1 base for V and 0 bases for J; bases not matched to a gene: 7. The V gene's germline CDR1 is LNHNV and CDR2 YYDKDF (reference sequence). DNA of the CDR3: TGTGCCACCAGCAGAGTAGACAGGGATCCTAGCACAGATACGCAGTATTTT. Protein: CATSRVDRDPSTDTQYF.

This chain uses TRBV24-1 with TRBJ1-6, with D possibly matching TRBD1 (6 bases). CDR3 length: 18 residues. From germline, CDR1 is KGHDR and CDR2 SFDVKD. V lost 4 bases and J lost 6, with 21 bases in between. The CDR3 nucleotides are TGTGCCACCAGTGACCCCCGAGAACAGGACAGAATTAATTCACCCCTCCACTTT. It codes for CATSDPREQDRINSPLHF.

This chain connects TRBV5-8 to TRBJ1-1; no firm D call. Looked up from germline, CDR1 is SGHTS and CDR2 is YDEGEE. The V and J ends lost 4 bases and 1 base respectively, with 8 bases between them. CDR3 size: 13 residues. CDR3 loop: CASSPLPNTEAFF. CDR3 sequence (DNA): TGTGCCAGCAGCCCGCTACCGAACACTGAAGCTTTCTTT.

The chain uses TRBV7-8 and TRBJ1-2; TRBD1 might be the D (5 bases). Trimming took off 0 bases at V and 7 bases at J, with 12 bases between the two ends. Germline lookup yields CDR1 SGHVS and CDR2 FQNEAQ. The CDR3 loop spans 14 amino acids. CDR3 residues: CASSLAPGRGGYTF. The CDR3, as DNA: TGTGCCAGCAGCTTAGCGCCAGGGAGGGGTGGCTACACCTTC. The full variable domain, in which reference TRBV7-8 and TRBJ1-2 provide the parts outside the CDR3, is GAGVSQSPRYKVAKRGQDVALRCDPISGHVSLFWYQQALGQGPEFLTYFQNEAQLDKSGLPSDRFFAERPEGSVSTLKIQRTQQEDSAVYLCASSLAPGRGGYTFGSGTRLTVV.

The chain carries TRBV10-3 and TRBJ2-7, with 11 bases matching TRBD2. The germline CDR1 and CDR2 sequences are ENHRY and SYGVKD. The CDR3 contains 16 residues. V dropped 0 bases and J dropped 1; count of bases not matched to a gene: 2. CDR3 sequence: CAISESTSGVSYEQYF. The CDR3 DNA reads as TGTGCCATCAGTGAGTCGACTAGCGGGGTTTCCTACGAGCAGTACTTC.

As for this clone: Germline is not matched at one junction end, which may reflect a read error. The chain is built from TRBV7-8 and TRBJ1-2, with TRBD1 matching over 9 bases. CDR3 length: 17 residues. CDR1 and CDR2 from the germline V gene are SGHVS and FQNEAQ. The CDR3 DNA sequence: TGTGCCAACGCTAAGTGGGGGGAACAGGGGGCTGTCGAGCCGGTATTCTTC. It codes for CANAKWGEQGAVEPVFF.

The chain carries TRBV5-1 and TRBJ2-7; TRBD1 is a possible D gene (5 bases). Per the germline V gene, CDR1 is SGHRS and CDR2 is YFSETQ. V was pared by 0 bases and J by 3 bases, with 10 bases between. The CDR3 contains 14 residues. The CDR3, as DNA: TGCGCCAGCAGCTTGGCTGCACAGGACTACGAGCAGTACTTC. It is translated as CASSLAAQDYEQYF.

V is TRBV6-2 or TRBV6-3 and J is TRBJ1-2; TRBD1 matches at 7 bases. Germline V gene lookup returns CDR1 MNHEY and CDR2 SVGEGT. This CDR3 comprises 14 residues. Losses at the gene ends were 6 bases for V and 3 bases for J; bases not matched to a gene: 7. The CDR3 spells CASSSGQEYYGYTF. In DNA form, the CDR3 reads TGTGCCAGCAGCAGCGGACAGGAGTACTATGGCTACACCTTC.

DNA of the CDR3: TGTGCCAGCAGTGAACGGCAGGGGTACGGGGAGACCCAGTACTTC. Amino acid sequence: CASSERQGYGETQYF. The V gene is TRBV6-1, the J gene TRBJ2-5; weak D call: TRBD1 (6 bases). V shed 2 bases and J shed 5 bases, with 15 bases lying between them. Germline V gene lookup returns CDR1 MNHNS and CDR2 SASEGT. The CDR3 sequence is 15 residues long.

The rearrangement joins TRBV19 to TRBJ1-2; 8 bases fit TRBD1. CDR1 and CDR2 from the germline V gene are LNHDA and SQIVND (reference sequence). The CDR3 sequence is 18 residues long. With 1 base clipped from V and 4 bases from J, the junction kept 14 bases outside the gene matches. DNA of the CDR3: TGTGCCAGTAGTATAGTGGTCCGGACAGGGCTGAAGGGCTATGGCTACACCTTC. It is translated as CASSIVVRTGLKGYGYTF.

V gene TRBV30 combines with J gene TRBJ2-3; the match to TRBD2 covers 13 bases. Germline trimming cut 2 bases from V and 4 bases from J; bases unmatched to any gene: 3. This CDR3 is built from 15 residues. Germline V gives CDR1 GTSNPN, CDR2 SVGIG (reference sequence). DNA of the CDR3: TGTGCCTGGAGTAAACTAGCGGGGGGGCCAGATACGCAGTATTTT. Amino acid sequence: CAWSKLAGGPDTQYF.

In nucleotides, the CDR3 is TGTGCCAGCAGCCCGACAGGGCCGAACACTGAAGCTTTCTTT. Translated: CASSPTGPNTEAFF. This rearrangement joins TRBV5-4 to TRBJ1-1, with TRBD1 matching 7 bases. Germline CDR1 is SGHNT and CDR2 is YYREEE (reference sequence). After removal of 4 bases from V and 1 base from J, the junction contained 4 bases not matched to a gene. CDR3 length: 14 amino acids.

This chain joins TRBV2 and TRBJ2-6; TRBD1 might be the D (6 bases). Trimming cost V 3 bases and J 2 bases, with 8 bases left between them. CDR1 is SNHLY and CDR2 is FYNNEI in the germline V gene. The length of the CDR3 is 15 residues. This chain's CDR3 is CASSEGATGANVLTF. CDR3 in DNA: TGTGCCAGCAGTGAGGGGGCTACTGGGGCCAACGTCCTGACTTTC.

The genes are TRBV10-1 and TRBJ1-1; the match to TRBD1 covers 7 bases. J was trimmed by 5 bases and V by 3 bases; bases with no gene match: 0. Germline V lookup: CDR1 WNHNN, CDR2 SYGVQD (reference sequence). The CDR3 totals 12 residues. DNA of the CDR3: TGCGCCAGCAGTGACAGGGGGACTGAAGCTTTCTTT. It is translated as CASSDRGTEAFF.

The V gene is TRBV15, the J gene TRBJ1-6, with D tentatively TRBD1 (5 bases). CDR3 size: 18 residues. The germline V gene has CDR1 LNHNV and CDR2 YYDKDF (reference sequence). V was pared by 0 bases and J by 8 bases, with 20 bases between. CDR3 nucleotides: TGTGCCACCAGCAGAGATTCCACCGGGGGGGGAAGCGATTCACCCCTCCACTTT. Its translation: CATSRDSTGGGSDSPLHF.